This T cell receptor (beta chain) derives from a study of cytotoxic CD8 clonotypes in ibrutinib-treated CLL (dated by TCRdb to 2020 to 2023). Context from the whole study: In this cohort, around 15 patients were treatment-naive and some 10 were relapsed/refractory, while some 18 had unmutated IGHV. Partial responses were observed in 24 patients and complete responses in 2; after a median follow-up of around 68 months, remission was maintained in around 14 patients and progression was observed in approximately twelve. Response samples were obtained after a median of approximately eleven months of treatment, with a range of roughly 6 to 40 months. An average of around 250,000 productive templates and 94,082 productive rearrangements was obtained per sample. Longitudinal samples were obtainable from about 30% of the 86 participants in the trial. Cryopreserved peripheral blood mononuclear cells were collected at three points: before therapy, at response, and at either sustained remission or disease progression. All remission and progressive disease samples were collected while patients were still receiving ibrutinib.

Counted from cysteine to phenylalanine, this CDR3 has 13 amino acids. Kept here is only the CDR3 DNA, which spans 39 bases and is read in frame from base 1. CDR1 is given as MGHDK and CDR2 as SYGVNS, both from the germline V gene. Relative to germline, V is 4 bases shorter and J is 2 bases shorter, with 9 bases between their ends. Paper-wide results and their limitations: At baseline, clonality was higher than in age-matched healthy donors and showed a strong correlation with circulating CD8+ T-cell counts. Lymph node repertoires were not examined, and the timing of sampling was not matched between patients in sustained remission and those whose disease progressed. Public clonotypes were rare and either shrank or stayed stable during treatment, and the rise in clonality at ibrutinib response reflected expansion of private clonotypes. An increase in clonality was observed at ibrutinib response, with clonality remaining stable during sustained remission and falling back toward baseline at progression.

What this sample's time point label stands for: progressive disease on ibrutinib. For TCR beta library preparation, around 2 micrograms of genomic DNA were isolated from cryopreserved PBMCs. High-throughput TCR beta sequencing was performed on longitudinal blood samples from CLL patients receiving ibrutinib monotherapy. The patients took part in an open-label, single-center phase 2 trial of ibrutinib monotherapy. This clone was found a few times. This clone's antigen is unknown. No clone much larger than this one lies a single base away; base qualities are absent. The goal of deep resolution MiSeq sequencing was a depth between 1 in 1 million and 1 in 200,000 T cells, and coverage averaged 10x per clonotype. The immunoSEQ hsTCRB Kit was used to generate the TCR beta libraries. The original pipeline was this. The data were analyzed with ImmunoSEQ Analyzer and ImmunoSEQ Data Assistant, and V, D and J gene assignments followed IMGT definitions. Clonality, which ranges from 0 to 1, was calculated by subtracting the normalized Shannon entropy of productive rearrangement frequencies from one. Only overrepresented clonotypes making up at least 0.05% of each patient's repertoire were included in the public clonotype analysis. Repertoires from roughly 13 age-matched healthy donors in immuneACCESS were used as clonality controls. The immuneACCESS repertoire file appears here via TCRdb, limited to in-frame rearrangements. These files lack a portion of the clones; in checked studies, under half of the deficit traces to unresolved V genes, and the cause of the others is not known. V, J and clone size were drawn from that table, and D and trimming were deduced from the DNA. For this sample there are about 270,000 clones; 60% to 80% appear just once. The ten largest account for around 5.1% of the sample.

This clonotype was sampled from a human donor with chronic lymphocytic leukemia. The sequences come from PBMCs, collected at disease progression, from a patient treated with ibrutinib. The sequence is built from TRBV25-1 and TRBJ2-7, with the D call perhaps TRBD1 or TRBD2, as 5 bases match in each case. The DNA sequence follows: TGTGCCAGCAGTGTGGGGGATACCTACGAGCAGTACTTC. This sequence encodes CASSVGDTYEQYF.